These 10 T cell receptor beta chains originate from one sample sequenced in a study of T cell responses to AZD1222 COVID-19 vaccine. Repertoires were generated with immunoSEQ multiplex PCR, while TCRdb's copy carries only in-frame clones and drops some. This sample yields over 50,000 clones, of which 75% to 90% are seen a single time; 14% to 15% belongs to the top ten. The material sequenced was peripheral blood, taken on day 0 of AZD1222 vaccination. These receptors were taken from an adult in good health.

This chain connects TRBV30 to TRBJ2-5, with 7 bases matching TRBD2. V trimming: 0 bases; J trimming: 3 bases; junction bases outside the gene matches: 7. There are 15 residues in the CDR3. Germline V gene sequence: CDR1 GTSNPN, CDR2 SVGIG (reference sequence). This chain's CDR3 is CAWSVLGLAEETQYF. Here the CDR3 DNA reads TGTGCCTGGAGTGTTTTGGGGCTAGCGGAAGAGACCCAGTACTTC.

This chain connects TRBV30 to TRBJ2-1; no reliable D call. In germline, CDR1 is GTSNPN, CDR2 SVGIG (reference sequence). V was pared by 0 bases and J by 1 base, with 10 bases between. The CDR3 sequence is 15 residues long. The CDR3 loop reads CAWSVRTLSYNEQFF. The CDR3, as DNA: TGTGCCTGGAGTGTACGAACGCTATCCTACAATGAGCAGTTCTTC.

This sequence joins TRBV5-4 and TRBJ1-4; D might be TRBD1 (6 bases). The CDR3 spans 15 residues. V was cut by 3 bases and J by 0 bases, with 9 bases left in between. CDR1 is SGHNT, CDR2 YYREEE, per germline (reference sequence). CDR3 coding DNA: TGTGCCAGCAGCTCGGGGGGCTCAACTAATGAAAAACTGTTTTTT. It yields the protein CASSSGGSTNEKLFF.

The V and J genes are TRBV19 and TRBJ2-7; TRBD2 aligns across 9 bases. CDR3 length: 16 amino acids. Germline CDR1 and CDR2: LNHDA and SQIVND (reference sequence). Trimming took 5 bases from V and 4 from J; bases not matched to a gene: 12. CDR3 loop: CASSPQLAGEGYEQYF. The CDR3 DNA is TGTGCCAGTAGTCCGCAATTAGCGGGAGAGGGGTACGAGCAGTACTTC.

This rearrangement joins TRBV7-2 to TRBJ2-2; 8 bases map to TRBD1. Germline assignment: CDR1 SGHTA and CDR2 FQGNSA. V lost 2 bases to trimming and J lost 7 bases; unmatched junction nucleotides: 6. The CDR3 spans 15 residues. The CDR3 is CASSLWVGTGGELFF. The CDR3 DNA reads as TGTGCCAGCAGCTTATGGGTTGGGACAGGCGGGGAGCTGTTTTTT.

This sequence joins TRBV19 and TRBJ1-5; 8 bases line up with TRBD1. The V and J ends lost 6 bases and 5 bases, in that order; junction bases with no gene match: 6. The CDR3 spans 14 residues. The germline V gene has CDR1 LNHDA and CDR2 SQIVND (reference sequence). The CDR3 spells CASRRTGLDQPQHF. In DNA, the CDR3 is TGTGCCAGTAGGAGGACAGGGTTGGATCAGCCCCAGCATTTT.

The V and J genes are TRBV7-2 and TRBJ2-1, with TRBD2 identical over 10 bases. Germline V gene sequence: CDR1 SGHTA, CDR2 FQGNSA. This CDR3 spans 17 amino acids. With 1 base clipped from V and 5 bases from J, the junction kept 8 bases outside the gene matches. The CDR3: CASSLVIRTSGHNEQFF. The CDR3 DNA sequence: TGTGCCAGCAGCTTAGTAATCCGGACTAGCGGCCACAATGAGCAGTTCTTC.

The chain carries TRBV6-5 and TRBJ2-6; 8 bases agree with TRBD2. V gave up 7 bases and J gave up 2 bases; unmatched junction bases: 4. Germline V gives CDR1 MNHEY, CDR2 SVGAGI. CDR3 length: 15 amino acids. The CDR3 is CASNPGGTGANVLTF. CDR3 DNA sequence: TGTGCCAGCAACCCGGGGGGGACTGGGGCCAACGTCCTGACTTTC.

The chain combines TRBV18 with TRBJ1-6, with D tentatively TRBD1 (5 bases). The germline CDR1 and CDR2 sequences are KGHSH and LQKENI. CDR3 length equals 15 residues. Trimming took 5 bases from V and 7 from J, leaving 15 bases between them. The CDR3 here is CASSKSGTENSPLHF. The CDR3 DNA sequence: TGTGCCAGCTCAAAGTCAGGGACGGAGAATTCACCCCTCCACTTT.

The chain employs TRBV4-1 and TRBJ1-5; D call uncertain. Germline V lookup: CDR1 MGHRA, CDR2 YSYEKL. Trimming pared 2 bases from V and 1 base from J, leaving 9 bases between. The CDR3 contains 15 residues. The CDR3 nucleotides are TGCGCCAGCAGCCAATTAGGGTTAAGCAATCAGCCCCAGCATTTT. It translates to CASSQLGLSNQPQHF.